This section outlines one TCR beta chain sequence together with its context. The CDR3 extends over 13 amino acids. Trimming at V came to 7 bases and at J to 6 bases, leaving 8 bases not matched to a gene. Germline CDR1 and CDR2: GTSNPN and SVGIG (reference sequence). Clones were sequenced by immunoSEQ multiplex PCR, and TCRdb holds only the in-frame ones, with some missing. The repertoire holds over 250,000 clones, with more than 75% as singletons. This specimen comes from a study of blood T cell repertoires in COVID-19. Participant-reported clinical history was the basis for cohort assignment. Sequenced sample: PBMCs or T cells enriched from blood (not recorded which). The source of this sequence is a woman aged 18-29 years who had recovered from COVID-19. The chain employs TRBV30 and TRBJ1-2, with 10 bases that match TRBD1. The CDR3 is CASTGGHSHGYTF. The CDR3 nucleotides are TGTGCCTCGACAGGGGGCCATAGTCATGGCTACACCTTC. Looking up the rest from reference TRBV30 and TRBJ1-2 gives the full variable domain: SQTIHQWPATLVQPVGSPLSLECTVEGTSNPNLYWYRQAAGRGLQLLFYSVGIGQISSEVPQNLSASRPQDRQFILSSKKLLLSDSGFYLCASTGGHSHGYTFGSGTRLTVV.